This entry is about one T cell receptor beta chain. This record comes from a study of OX40 agonist ivuxolimab in advanced cancers. V shed 2 bases, J shed 2 bases, and the junction held 1 base outside the gene matches. The germline V gene has CDR1 SGHRS and CDR2 YFSETQ. The CDR3 contains 15 residues. The table came from immunoSEQ multiplex PCR; TCRdb's copy has only in-frame clones and leaves some out. The sample consists of about 120,000 clones, 89% of them appearing once. Exclusion of a patient followed from autoimmune disease history or systemic immunosuppression. This chain links TRBV5-1 with TRBJ2-6; 7 bases fit TRBD1. This clonotype was obtained from an adult with an advanced solid tumor such as melanoma, head and neck, liver or kidney cancer. Sample: CD4+ or CD8+ T cells sorted from blood, taken in a trial of the OX40 agonist ivuxolimab. CDR3 in amino acids: CASSLTGAGANVLTF. CDR3 coding DNA: TGCGCCAGCAGCTTAACAGGGGCTGGGGCCAACGTCCTGACTTTC.